The 17 T cell receptor beta chains listed next were all sequenced from one sample in a study of cytomegalovirus exposure and HLA in healthy donors. PCR primers comprised 60 Vbeta and 13 Jbeta primers. The repertoire was sequenced with immunoSEQ multiplex PCR; TCRdb's copy has only in-frame clones and lacks some. The top ten clones hold about 1.5% of a sample with fewer than 200,000 clones, 82% of them seen once. What was sequenced was PBMCs. The receptors originated from a male donor in good health and CMV-seronegative.

The V gene is TRBV15, the J gene TRBJ2-2; 7 nucleotides agree with TRBD2. The CDR3 has 17 residues. V lost 1 base to trimming and J lost 7 bases; unmatched junction nucleotides: 12. The germline V gene encodes CDR1 LNHNV and CDR2 YYDKDF (reference sequence). CDR3 amino acids: CATSRGGEGGSGGELFF. The CDR3 nucleotides are TGTGCCACCAGCAGAGGAGGCGAGGGCGGGAGCGGCGGGGAGCTGTTTTTT.

This chain links TRBV5-6 with TRBJ2-1; possible D gene TRBD2, 6 bases. V was clipped by 0 bases and J by 0 bases, with 16 bases between them. This CDR3 is built from 18 residues. Germline V gene data show CDR1 as SGHDT and CDR2 as YYEEEE. The CDR3 DNA reads as TGTGCCAGCAGCTTGGAGGGCGGGGAACTAAGCTCCTACAATGAGCAGTTCTTC. This codes for CASSLEGGELSSYNEQFF.

This chain joins TRBV12-5 and TRBJ1-3; D is unclear. This CDR3 is built from 12 residues. The ends were cut back, 3 bases at V and 11 bases at J, with 11 bases in the middle. CDR1 is LGHNT, CDR2 FRNRAP, per germline. The CDR3: CASGFERQAIYF. As DNA, the CDR3 is TGTGCTAGTGGTTTTGAACGCCAGGCCATATATTTT.

The J gene is TRBJ2-3, the V gene TRBV7-3; 14 positions agree with TRBD2. V was pared by 3 bases and J by 7 bases, with 15 bases of the junction left unmatched. This CDR3 spans 19 amino acids. Germline V gene sequence: CDR1 SGHTA, CDR2 FQGTGA. The CDR3, as DNA: TGTGCCAGCAGCTTCCCCCCAGCCGGGACTAGCGGGGGTGCGAATACGCAGTATTTT. Its translation is CASSFPPAGTSGGANTQYF.

The genes are TRBV5-6 and TRBJ2-7; 8 nucleotides align to TRBD1. This CDR3 is built from 16 residues. Germline CDR1 SGHDT, CDR2 YYEEEE. The trim removed 4 bases at V and 5 bases at J, leaving 14 bases unmatched. Here the CDR3 DNA reads TGTGCCAGCAGCCTTACAGGGACAGGAAGGTCCCACGAGCAGTACTTC. Translation: CASSLTGTGRSHEQYF.

The chain employs TRBV27 and TRBJ1-2, with a possible D match to TRBD1 (5 bases). This CDR3 has 13 residues. Trimming removed 3 bases from V and 6 bases from J, with 11 bases in between. CDR1 is MNHEY and CDR2 is SMNVEV in the germline V gene (reference sequence). The CDR3 region is CASSFFSGNGYTF. The CDR3 coding sequence is TGTGCCAGCAGTTTTTTTTCAGGGAATGGCTACACCTTC.

The table lists this clone with a count of one. This chain links TRBV27 with TRBJ1-1; 12 bases line up with TRBD1. The V gene end was trimmed by 2 bases and the J gene end by 3 bases; junction bases not matched to a gene: 7. The germline V gene encodes CDR1 MNHEY and CDR2 SMNVEV (reference sequence). The CDR3 spans 17 residues. Written as DNA, the CDR3 is TGTGCCAGCAGTTTAAAGGGACAGGGGGCTTGGTACACTGAAGCTTTCTTT. This codes for CASSLKGQGAWYTEAFF.

This sequence joins TRBV7-9 and TRBJ2-7; TRBD2 might be the D (5 bases). CDR1 and CDR2 (germline): SEHNR, FQNEAQ (reference sequence). V was clipped by 5 bases and J by 6 bases, with 8 bases between them. The CDR3 runs 11 residues. Here the CDR3 DNA reads TGTGCCAGCAGCCCAACTAGCGAGCAGTACTTC. Amino acid sequence: CASSPTSEQYF.

This clone was counted once. V gene TRBV5-4 combines with J gene TRBJ2-1, with 10 positions matching TRBD2. V lost 2 bases, J lost 5 bases, and 4 bases stayed unmatched. In germline, CDR1 is SGHNT, CDR2 YYREEE (reference sequence). The CDR3 is made up of 15 amino acids. CDR3 in amino acids: CASSLPGLANNEQFF. DNA of the CDR3: TGTGCCAGCAGCTTACCGGGACTAGCGAACAATGAGCAGTTCTTC.

The rearrangement joins TRBV5-1 to TRBJ2-5; tentatively, D is TRBD1 (5 bases). Germline V gene lookup returns CDR1 SGHRS and CDR2 YFSETQ. The CDR3 has 16 residues. V lost 4 bases to trimming and J lost 1 base, with 17 bases between them. This chain's CDR3 is CASSRGMTAAQETQYF. The CDR3, as DNA: TGCGCCAGCAGCCGTGGAATGACAGCAGCCCAAGAGACCCAGTACTTC.

The chain recombines TRBV4-1 with TRBJ2-5; 7 bases align to TRBD1. The CDR3 spans 12 residues. V shed 4 bases and J 4 bases; nucleotides not matched to a gene: 0. Per germline, CDR1 MGHRA and CDR2 YSYEKL. CDR3 region: CASSRDRETQYF. CDR3 nucleotide sequence: TGCGCCAGCAGCCGGGACAGAGAGACCCAGTACTTC.

The gene calls are TRBV7-2 and TRBJ2-5, with D perhaps matching TRBD2 (6 bases). CDR1 is SGHTA, CDR2 FQGNSA, per germline. V was pared by 7 bases and J by 5 bases, with 20 bases between. The CDR3 extends over 15 amino acids. CDR3 DNA: TGTGCCAGCAACCACAGGTTGGGGACTGGTGAGACCCAGTACTTC. This encodes CASNHRLGTGETQYF. Using reference TRBV7-2 and TRBJ2-5 for the parts outside the CDR3, the full variable domain is GAGVSQSPSNKVTEKGKDVELRCDPISGHTALYWYRQSLGQGLEFLIYFQGNSAPDKSGLPSDRFSAERTGGSVSTLTIQRTQQEDSAVYLCASNHRLGTGETQYFGPGTRLLVL.

The genes are TRBV7-9 and TRBJ2-3, with D uncertain. Germline V gene data show CDR1 as SEHNR and CDR2 as FQNEAQ (reference sequence). Trimming stripped 3 bases from V and 6 bases from J, with 13 bases between. This CDR3 is 14 amino acids long. CDR3 in amino acids: CASSFPLFPDTQYF. The DNA for the CDR3 is TGTGCCAGCAGCTTCCCCCTTTTCCCTGATACGCAGTATTTT. Filled out from reference TRBV7-9 and TRBJ2-3, the complete variable domain reads DTGVSQNPRHKITKRGQNVTFRCDPISEHNRLYWYRQTLGQGPEFLTYFQNEAQLEKSRLLSDRFSAERPKGSFSTLEIQRTEQGDSAMYLCASSFPLFPDTQYFGPGTRLTVL.

J is TRBJ2-4 and V is TRBV7-2; maybe TRBD2 (7 bases). The germline V and J ends were trimmed by 1 base and 16 bases, with 20 bases remaining between them. This CDR3 contains 14 residues. Germline V CDR1 and CDR2: SGHTA, FQGNSA. CDR3 protein: CASSLEGGWGGSYF. The CDR3 DNA sequence: TGTGCCAGCAGCTTAGAGGGGGGTTGGGGGGGCAGTTACTTC.

A few counts support this clone. The chain recombines TRBV6-6 with TRBJ2-4; 7 bases map to TRBD2. J gave up 7 bases and V 10 bases, and 19 bases lay outside the gene matches. Germline CDR1 reads MNHNY; CDR2 reads SVGAGI (reference sequence). This CDR3 is 16 amino acids long. CDR3 bases: TGTGCCACCAATCACGCGCCCCTAGGGGAGGGGAACATTCAGTACTTC. Amino acids: CATNHAPLGEGNIQYF.

The gene calls are TRBV7-6 and TRBJ2-7, with 10 bases lining up with TRBD2. The CDR3 covers 17 residues. From germline, CDR1 is SGHVS and CDR2 FNYEAQ. V was pared by 5 bases and J by 2 bases, with 12 bases of the junction left unmatched. DNA for the CDR3: TGTGCCAGCAGCCTAATTATTGGGACTAGCGAGACCTACGAGCAGTACTTC. Translating gives CASSLIIGTSETYEQYF.

The chain links TRBV5-1 to TRBJ2-6, with a tentative D call TRBD2 (5 bases). The germline V gene has CDR1 SGHRS and CDR2 YFSETQ. The CDR3 runs to 19 residues. Trimming removed 4 bases at V and 0 bases at J, with 20 bases between. DNA of the CDR3: TGCGCCAGCAGCCCCGGACTTCTACCAACCTTCTCTGGGGCCAACGTCCTGACTTTC. Translation: CASSPGLLPTFSGANVLTF.